The 22 T cell receptor beta chains presented below share a single source sample, sequenced in a study of blood T cell repertoires in COVID-19. Only in-frame clones appear in the TCRdb table, and some are missing; sequencing was by immunoSEQ multiplex PCR. The sample carries just over 300,000 clones, roughly 89% recorded once. The specimen was peripheral blood. These receptor sequences come from a woman aged 30 to 39 with COVID-19, enrolled during active disease.

This clone has a single count. J is TRBJ2-1 and V is TRBV9; the match to TRBD2 covers 8 bases. This CDR3 is 15 amino acids long. V lost 4 bases to trimming and J lost 2 bases; unmatched junction nucleotides: 5. Germline CDR1 is SGDLS and CDR2 is YYNGEE. CDR3 protein: CASSPASGPYNEQFF. Here the CDR3 DNA reads TGTGCCAGCAGCCCAGCTAGCGGGCCCTACAATGAGCAGTTCTTC.

This clone was recorded a few times. This rearrangement joins TRBV4-1 to TRBJ1-5, with 7 bases identical to TRBD1. Trimming removed 1 base from V and 5 bases from J; junction bases left unmatched: 2. The CDR3 runs 14 residues. Germline values: CDR1 MGHRA, CDR2 YSYEKL. The CDR3 reads CASSQAGGHQPQHF. The DNA of the CDR3 is TGCGCCAGCAGCCAAGCAGGGGGGCATCAGCCCCAGCATTTT.

The CDR3 protein is CASSPRGGAGTGELFF. The CDR3 DNA reads as TGTGCCAGCAGCCCCCGGGGGGGCGCCGGGACCGGGGAGCTGTTTTTT. The chain employs TRBV7-2 and TRBJ2-2; 8 bases are shared with TRBD2. The ends lost 5 bases at V and 5 bases at J; junction bases unmatched: 10. The CDR3 totals 16 residues. CDR1 and CDR2 from the germline V gene are SGHTA and FQGNSA.

The CDR3 nucleotides read TGCGCCAGCAGGGGGCAGGGGGCCACCGGGGAGCTGTTTTTT. This codes for CASRGQGATGELFF. The rearrangement joins TRBV5-1 to TRBJ2-2; 8 bases align to TRBD1. The germline gives CDR1 SGHRS, CDR2 YFSETQ. The V and J ends lost 5 bases and 4 bases, in that order; junction bases with no gene match: 4. CDR3 length: 14 residues.

V usage is TRBV2 and J usage is TRBJ2-7; tentatively, D is TRBD1 (5 bases). Germline lookup yields CDR1 SNHLY and CDR2 FYNNEI. There are 15 residues in the CDR3. Trimming left V 4 bases short and J 1 base short, with 14 bases between. As DNA, the CDR3 is TGTGCCAGCAGTGGCGGATGGCCAGGGTCCTACGAGCAGTACGTC. Encoded protein: CASSGGWPGSYEQYV.

V usage is TRBV7-9 and J usage is TRBJ1-4; 7 bases are shared with TRBD1. The germline gives CDR1 SEHNR, CDR2 FQNEAQ (reference sequence). Losses at the gene ends were 5 bases for V and 8 bases for J; bases not matched to a gene: 8. The CDR3 runs to 14 residues. Written as DNA, the CDR3 is TGTGCCAGCAGCGGCCAGAACAGGGGCGAAAAACTGTTTTTT. It specifies CASSGQNRGEKLFF.

The chain has TRBV11-2 and TRBJ1-2; D perhaps matches TRBD1 (5 bases). V lost 5 bases to trimming and J lost 0 bases, with 13 bases between them. CDR1 and CDR2 from the germline V gene are SGHAT and FQNNGV. CDR3 length: 15 amino acids. As DNA, the CDR3 is TGTGCCAGCAGCCCGGGGACGGGAGCTAACTATGGCTACACCTTC. The encoded protein is CASSPGTGANYGYTF.

This clone appeared once. This rearrangement joins TRBV19 to TRBJ2-7; D remains unclear. V was clipped by 0 bases and J by 0 bases, with 9 bases between them. The germline CDR1 and CDR2 sequences are LNHDA and SQIVND (reference sequence). The CDR3 consists of 15 residues. In DNA form, the CDR3 reads TGTGCCAGTAGTATAGACTATTCAAGCTCCTACGAGCAGTACTTC. It encodes CASSIDYSSSYEQYF.

The rearrangement links TRBV13 to TRBJ1-2; D might be TRBD1 (6 bases). The CDR3 is made up of 13 amino acids. Trimming removed 4 bases from V and 7 bases from J, with 13 bases in between. The V gene's germline CDR1 is PRHDT and CDR2 FYEKMQ (reference sequence). The CDR3 nucleotides are TGTGCCAGCAGCTGGCAGGGGAGGGGTGGCTACACCTTC. Its translation is CASSWQGRGGYTF.

This clone has more than one count but fewer than ten. The V and J genes are TRBV3-1 (or the pseudogene TRBV3-2) and TRBJ1-6, with 9 bases identical to TRBD1. The CDR3 extends over 16 amino acids. Germline V gives CDR1 LGHDT, CDR2 YNNKEL (reference sequence). V lost 2 bases to trimming and J lost 8 bases; unmatched junction nucleotides: 7. Here the CDR3 DNA reads TGTGCCAGCAGCCAATCGACAGGGGGAGGTTATTCACCCCTCCACTTT. This codes for CASSQSTGGGYSPLHF.

The chain has TRBV30 and TRBJ1-3; D is unresolved. V was clipped by 1 base and J by 3 bases, with 7 bases between them. Per the germline V gene, CDR1 is GTSNPN and CDR2 is SVGIG (reference sequence). This CDR3 region has 13 residues. The CDR3 DNA sequence: TGTGCCTGGAGTGGAGGGATTGGAAACACCATATATTTT. Its protein is CAWSGGIGNTIYF.

This chain uses TRBV7-9 with TRBJ1-5; no clear D gene. Germline lookup yields CDR1 SEHNR and CDR2 FQNEAQ (reference sequence). Trimming shortened V by 5 bases and J by 4 bases, and 6 bases separated the two germline ends. CDR3 length: 12 residues. CDR3 nucleotides: TGTGCCAGCAGCACGCGTAATCAGCCCCAGCATTTT. Its translation: CASSTRNQPQHF.

This chain links TRBV7-2 with TRBJ1-5, with 9 bases aligning to TRBD1. The V and J ends lost 5 bases and 2 bases, in that order; junction bases with no gene match: 4. CDR1 and CDR2 from the germline V gene are SGHTA and FQGNSA. The CDR3 sequence is 15 residues long. CDR3 loop: CASSPRTGGNQPQHF. The CDR3 DNA follows: TGTGCCAGCAGCCCCCGGACAGGGGGCAATCAGCCCCAGCATTTT.

The chain couples TRBV6-2 or TRBV6-3 to TRBJ1-1; TRBD1 aligns across 11 bases. Germline CDR1 MNHEY, CDR2 SVGEGT. The CDR3 totals 16 residues. V was clipped by 10 bases and J by 2 bases; unmatched bases: 12. CDR3 nucleotide sequence: TGTGCCATCAGCCCCCCTGGGACAGGGGGAAACACTGAAGCTTTCTTT. As protein: CAISPPGTGGNTEAFF.

The rearrangement uses TRBV12-5 and TRBJ2-7; D uncertain. V was cut by 0 bases and J by 5 bases, with 5 bases left in between. This CDR3 is built from 12 residues. CDR1 is LGHNT and CDR2 is FRNRAP in the germline V gene. CDR3 residues: CASGLVSNEQYV. CDR3 DNA: TGTGCTAGTGGTTTGGTAAGCAACGAGCAGTACGTC.

The V gene is TRBV3-1 (or the pseudogene TRBV3-2), the J gene TRBJ1-1, with unresolved D. The V gene lost 4 bases and the J gene lost 0 bases, with 12 bases spanning the gap. The CDR3 contains 15 residues. CDR1 and CDR2 from the germline V gene are LGHDT and YNNKEL (reference sequence). In nucleotides, the CDR3 is TGTGCCAGCAGCCTTGAAAGGCGGGTGAACACTGAAGCTTTCTTT. This gives the protein CASSLERRVNTEAFF.

This chain joins TRBV19 and TRBJ2-5; D might be TRBD1 (6 bases). V dropped 3 bases and J dropped 4 bases, with 12 bases sitting between them. Looked up from germline, CDR1 is LNHDA and CDR2 is SQIVND (reference sequence). This CDR3 is 14 amino acids long. In DNA, the CDR3 is TGTGCCAGTAGTATCGGGACACTTGGAGAGACCCAGTACTTC. Translated, it gives CASSIGTLGETQYF.

This rearrangement joins TRBV11-1 to TRBJ2-2, with D possibly TRBD1 on 5 matching bases. V lost 5 bases, J lost 4 bases, and 11 bases lay in between. The CDR3 covers 14 residues. The germline CDR1 and CDR2 sequences are SGHAT and FQDESV (reference sequence). CDR3 nucleotides: TGTGCCAGCAGCCCCACAGGTAGCACCGGGGAGCTGTTTTTT. Translating gives CASSPTGSTGELFF.

The V and J genes are TRBV5-4 and TRBJ1-2; D is ambiguous. The V and J ends lost 1 base and 3 bases respectively, with 10 bases between them. The CDR3 contains 14 residues. Germline V gives CDR1 SGHNT, CDR2 YYREEE (reference sequence). The DNA of the CDR3 is TGTGCCAGCAGCTTGAGTACGGTGGACTATGGCTACACCTTC. It translates to CASSLSTVDYGYTF.

The chain has TRBV7-9 and TRBJ1-5, with 7 bases that match TRBD1. Per germline, CDR1 SEHNR and CDR2 FQNEAQ (reference sequence). V shed 0 bases, J shed 2 bases, and the junction held 1 base outside the gene matches. The CDR3 is 15 amino acids. This chain's CDR3 is CASSLAGGGNQPQHF. DNA for the CDR3: TGTGCCAGCAGCTTAGCAGGGGGCGGCAATCAGCCCCAGCATTTT.

The chain employs TRBV5-5 and TRBJ1-4; TRBD1 agrees at 8 bases. There are 14 residues in the CDR3. Germline values: CDR1 SGHKS, CDR2 YYEKEE (reference sequence). V gave up 6 bases and J gave up 5 bases; unmatched junction bases: 6. CDR3 nucleotides: TGTGCCAGCACCCACGACAGGGGCAATGAAAAACTGTTTTTT. As protein: CASTHDRGNEKLFF.

J is TRBJ1-1 and V is TRBV6-5, with TRBD1 identical over 8 bases. Germline V gene sequence: CDR1 MNHEY, CDR2 SVGAGI. This CDR3 region has 14 residues. The ends lost 7 bases at V and 5 bases at J; junction bases unmatched: 9. The CDR3 loop is CASITDREGTEAFF. For the CDR3, the DNA is TGTGCCAGCATTACGGACAGGGAGGGGACTGAAGCTTTCTTT.